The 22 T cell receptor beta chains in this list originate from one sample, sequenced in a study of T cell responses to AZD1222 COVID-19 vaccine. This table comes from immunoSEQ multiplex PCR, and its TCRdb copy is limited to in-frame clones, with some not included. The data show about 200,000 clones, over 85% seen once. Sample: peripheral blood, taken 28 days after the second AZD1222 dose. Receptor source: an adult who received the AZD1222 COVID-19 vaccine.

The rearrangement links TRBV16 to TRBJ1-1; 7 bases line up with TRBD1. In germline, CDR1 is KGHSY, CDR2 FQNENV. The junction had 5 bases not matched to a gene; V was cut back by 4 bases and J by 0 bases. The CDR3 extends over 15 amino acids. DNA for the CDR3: TGTGCCAGCAGCCGACAGGACAGGCTGAACACTGAAGCTTTCTTT. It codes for CASSRQDRLNTEAFF.

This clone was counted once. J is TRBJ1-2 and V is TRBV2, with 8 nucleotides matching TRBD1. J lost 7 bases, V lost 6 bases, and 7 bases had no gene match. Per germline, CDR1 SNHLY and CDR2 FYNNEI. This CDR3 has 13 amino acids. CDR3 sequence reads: CASRSSDRGGYTF. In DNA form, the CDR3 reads TGTGCCAGCAGGTCATCCGACAGGGGTGGCTACACCTTC.

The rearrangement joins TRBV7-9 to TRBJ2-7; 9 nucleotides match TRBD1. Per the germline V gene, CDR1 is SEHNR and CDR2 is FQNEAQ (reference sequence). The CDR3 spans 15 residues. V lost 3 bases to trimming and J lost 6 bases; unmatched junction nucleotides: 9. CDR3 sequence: CASSLGGQGRLEQYF. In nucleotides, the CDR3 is TGTGCCAGCAGCTTGGGCGGACAGGGGAGGCTCGAGCAGTACTTC.

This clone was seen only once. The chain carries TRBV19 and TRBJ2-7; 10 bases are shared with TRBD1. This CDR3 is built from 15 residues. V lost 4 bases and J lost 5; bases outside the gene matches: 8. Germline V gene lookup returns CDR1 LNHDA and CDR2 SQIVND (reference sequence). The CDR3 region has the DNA TGTGCCAGTAGTACCCCGGACAGGGGGTTGAACGAGCAGTACTTC. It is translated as CASSTPDRGLNEQYF.

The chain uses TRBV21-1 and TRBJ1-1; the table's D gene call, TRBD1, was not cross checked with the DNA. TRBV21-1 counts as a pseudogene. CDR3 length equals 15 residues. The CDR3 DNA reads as TGTGCCAGCAGCAAAGGGAGGGGGCGCGACACTGAAGCTTTCTTT. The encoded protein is CASSKGRGRDTEAFF.

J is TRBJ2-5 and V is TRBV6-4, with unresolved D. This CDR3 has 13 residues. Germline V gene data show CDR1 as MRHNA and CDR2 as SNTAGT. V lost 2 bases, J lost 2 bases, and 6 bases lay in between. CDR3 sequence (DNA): TGTGCCAGCAGTGACGGTCCTCAAGAGACCCAGTACTTC. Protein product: CASSDGPQETQYF.

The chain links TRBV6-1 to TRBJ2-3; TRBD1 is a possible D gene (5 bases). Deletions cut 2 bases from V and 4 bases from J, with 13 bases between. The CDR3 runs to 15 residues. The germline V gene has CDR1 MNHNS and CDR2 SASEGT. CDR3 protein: CASSETTPRADTQYF. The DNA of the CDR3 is TGTGCCAGCAGTGAAACGACTCCCAGGGCAGATACGCAGTATTTT.

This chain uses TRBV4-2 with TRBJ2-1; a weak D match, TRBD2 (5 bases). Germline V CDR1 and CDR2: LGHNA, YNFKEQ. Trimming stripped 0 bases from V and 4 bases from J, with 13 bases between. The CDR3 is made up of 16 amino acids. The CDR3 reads CASSQEGSVAYNEQFF. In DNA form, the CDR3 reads TGTGCCAGCAGCCAAGAGGGTTCTGTAGCGTACAATGAGCAGTTCTTC.

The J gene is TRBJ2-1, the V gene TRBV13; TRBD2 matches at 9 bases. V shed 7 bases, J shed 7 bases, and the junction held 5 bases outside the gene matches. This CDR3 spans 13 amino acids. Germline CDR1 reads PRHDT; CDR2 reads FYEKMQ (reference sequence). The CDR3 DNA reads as TGTGCCAGCAAGACTAGCGGAGCTAATGAGCAGTTCTTC. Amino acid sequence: CASKTSGANEQFF.

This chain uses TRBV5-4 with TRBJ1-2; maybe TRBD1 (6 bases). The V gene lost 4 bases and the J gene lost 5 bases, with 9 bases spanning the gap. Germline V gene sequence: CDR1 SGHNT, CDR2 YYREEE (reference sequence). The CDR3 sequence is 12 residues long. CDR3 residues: CASSQDSYGYTF. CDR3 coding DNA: TGTGCCAGCAGCCAGGACAGTTATGGCTACACCTTC.

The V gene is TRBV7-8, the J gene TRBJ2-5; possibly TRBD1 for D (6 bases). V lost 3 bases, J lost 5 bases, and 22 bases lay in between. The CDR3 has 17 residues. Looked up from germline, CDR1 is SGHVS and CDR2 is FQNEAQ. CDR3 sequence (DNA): TGTGCCAGCAGCTTTTTCGGGACACCCACGAAAAGGGAGACCCAGTACTTC. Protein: CASSFFGTPTKRETQYF. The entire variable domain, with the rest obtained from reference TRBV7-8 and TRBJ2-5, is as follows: GAGVSQSPRYKVAKRGQDVALRCDPISGHVSLFWYQQALGQGPEFLTYFQNEAQLDKSGLPSDRFFAERPEGSVSTLKIQRTQQEDSAVYLCASSFFGTPTKRETQYFGPGTRLLVL.

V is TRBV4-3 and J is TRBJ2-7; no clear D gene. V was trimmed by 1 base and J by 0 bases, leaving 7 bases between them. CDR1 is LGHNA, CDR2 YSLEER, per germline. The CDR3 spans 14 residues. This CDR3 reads CASSQAWPSYEQYF. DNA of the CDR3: TGCGCCAGCAGCCAAGCGTGGCCCTCCTACGAGCAGTACTTC.

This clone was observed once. CDR3 bases: TGTGCCAGCAGCTTGAGGACAGGGTCAGGCAGCGATCAGCCCCAGCATTTT. Translation: CASSLRTGSGSDQPQHF. J is TRBJ1-5 and V is TRBV7-8; the match to TRBD1 covers 8 bases. The length of the CDR3 is 17 residues. Trimming removed 3 bases from V and 5 bases from J; junction bases left unmatched: 12. The germline V gene encodes CDR1 SGHVS and CDR2 FQNEAQ.

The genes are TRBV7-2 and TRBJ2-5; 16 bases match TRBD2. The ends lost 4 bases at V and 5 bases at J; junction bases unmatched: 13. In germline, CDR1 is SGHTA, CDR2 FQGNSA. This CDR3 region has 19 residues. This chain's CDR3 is CASSSRPGLAGGPWETQYF. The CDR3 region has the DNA TGTGCCAGCAGCTCGCGCCCGGGACTAGCGGGGGGGCCGTGGGAGACCCAGTACTTC.

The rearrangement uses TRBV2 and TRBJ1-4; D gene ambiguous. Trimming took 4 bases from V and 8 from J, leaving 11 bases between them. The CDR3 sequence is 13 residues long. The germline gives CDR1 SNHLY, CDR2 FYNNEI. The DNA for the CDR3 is TGTGCCAGCAGTGGGGCAGTGCGCGAAAAACTGTTTTTT. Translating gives CASSGAVREKLFF.

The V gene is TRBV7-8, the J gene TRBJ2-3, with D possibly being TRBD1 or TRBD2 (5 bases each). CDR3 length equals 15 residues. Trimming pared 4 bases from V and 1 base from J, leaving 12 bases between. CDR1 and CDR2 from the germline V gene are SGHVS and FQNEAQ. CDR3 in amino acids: CASSSTRGRTDTQYF. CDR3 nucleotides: TGTGCCAGCAGCTCCACGAGGGGTCGCACAGATACGCAGTATTTT. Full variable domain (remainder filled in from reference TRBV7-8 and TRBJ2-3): GAGVSQSPRYKVAKRGQDVALRCDPISGHVSLFWYQQALGQGPEFLTYFQNEAQLDKSGLPSDRFFAERPEGSVSTLKIQRTQQEDSAVYLCASSSTRGRTDTQYFGPGTRLTVL.

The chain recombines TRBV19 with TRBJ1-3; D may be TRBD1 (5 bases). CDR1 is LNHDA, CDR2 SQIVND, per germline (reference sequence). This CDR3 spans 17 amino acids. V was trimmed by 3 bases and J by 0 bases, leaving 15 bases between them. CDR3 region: CASSMGRDSHSGNTIYF. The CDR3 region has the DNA TGTGCCAGTAGTATGGGGCGCGACAGCCACTCTGGAAACACCATATATTTT. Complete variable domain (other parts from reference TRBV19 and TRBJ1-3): DGGITQSPKYLFRKEGQNVTLSCEQNLNHDAMYWYRQDPGQGLRLIYYSQIVNDFQKGDIAEGYSVSREKKESFPLTVTSAQKNPTAFYLCASSMGRDSHSGNTIYFGEGSWLTVV.

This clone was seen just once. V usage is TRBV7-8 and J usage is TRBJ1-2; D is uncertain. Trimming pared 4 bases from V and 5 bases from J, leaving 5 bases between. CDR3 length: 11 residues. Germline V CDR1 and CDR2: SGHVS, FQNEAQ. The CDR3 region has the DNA TGTGCCAGCAGCTCACGTTATGGCTACACCTTC. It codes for CASSSRYGYTF. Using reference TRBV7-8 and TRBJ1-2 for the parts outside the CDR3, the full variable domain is GAGVSQSPRYKVAKRGQDVALRCDPISGHVSLFWYQQALGQGPEFLTYFQNEAQLDKSGLPSDRFFAERPEGSVSTLKIQRTQQEDSAVYLCASSSRYGYTFGSGTRLTVV.

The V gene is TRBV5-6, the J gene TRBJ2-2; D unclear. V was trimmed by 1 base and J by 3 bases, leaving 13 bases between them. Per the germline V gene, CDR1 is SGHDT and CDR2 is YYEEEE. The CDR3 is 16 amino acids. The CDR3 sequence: CASSLMWGLDTGELFF. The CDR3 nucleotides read TGTGCCAGCAGCTTGATGTGGGGTTTGGACACCGGGGAGCTGTTTTTT. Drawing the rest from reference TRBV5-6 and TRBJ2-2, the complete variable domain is DAGVTQSPTHLIKTRGQQVTLRCSPKSGHDTVSWYQQALGQGPQFIFQYYEEEERQRGNFPDRFSGHQFPNYSSELNVNALLLGDSALYLCASSLMWGLDTGELFFGEGSRLTVL.

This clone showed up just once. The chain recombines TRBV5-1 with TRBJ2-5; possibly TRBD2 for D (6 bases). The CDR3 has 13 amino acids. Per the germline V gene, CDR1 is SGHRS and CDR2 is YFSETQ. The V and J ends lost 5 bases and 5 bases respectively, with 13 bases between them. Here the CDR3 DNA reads TGCGCCAGCAGTTACGGGGGACGGGAGACCCAGTACTTC. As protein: CASSYGGRETQYF. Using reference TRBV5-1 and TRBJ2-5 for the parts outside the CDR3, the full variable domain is KAGVTQTPRYLIKTRGQQVTLSCSPISGHRSVSWYQQTPGQGLQFLFEYFSETQRNKGNFPGRFSGRQFSNSRSEMNVSTLELGDSALYLCASSYGGRETQYFGPGTRLLVL.

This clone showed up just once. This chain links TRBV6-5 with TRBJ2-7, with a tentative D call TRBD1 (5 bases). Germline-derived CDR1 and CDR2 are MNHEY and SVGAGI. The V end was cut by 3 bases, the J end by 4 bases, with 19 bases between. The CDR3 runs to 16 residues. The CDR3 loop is CASSYRAGNMRYEQYF. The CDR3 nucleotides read TGTGCCAGCAGTTATAGGGCAGGGAATATGAGGTACGAGCAGTACTTC.

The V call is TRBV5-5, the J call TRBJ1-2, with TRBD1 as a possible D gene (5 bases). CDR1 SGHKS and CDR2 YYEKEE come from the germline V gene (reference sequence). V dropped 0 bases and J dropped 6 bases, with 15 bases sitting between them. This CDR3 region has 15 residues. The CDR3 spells CASSLGGARNNGYTF. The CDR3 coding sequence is TGTGCCAGCAGCTTGGGAGGGGCGCGGAATAATGGCTACACCTTC.